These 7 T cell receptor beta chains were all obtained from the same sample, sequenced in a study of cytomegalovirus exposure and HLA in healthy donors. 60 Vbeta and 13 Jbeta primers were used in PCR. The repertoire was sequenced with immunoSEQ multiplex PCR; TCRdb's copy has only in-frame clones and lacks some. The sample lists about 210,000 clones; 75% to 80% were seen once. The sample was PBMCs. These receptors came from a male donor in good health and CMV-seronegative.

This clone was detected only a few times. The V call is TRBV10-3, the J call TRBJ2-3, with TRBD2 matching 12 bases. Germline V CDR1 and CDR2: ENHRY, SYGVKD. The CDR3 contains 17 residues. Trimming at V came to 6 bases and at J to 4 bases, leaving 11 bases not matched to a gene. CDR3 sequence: CAIRRGRLAGAPDTQYF. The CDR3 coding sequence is TGTGCCATCAGGAGGGGAAGACTAGCGGGAGCCCCAGATACGCAGTATTTT.

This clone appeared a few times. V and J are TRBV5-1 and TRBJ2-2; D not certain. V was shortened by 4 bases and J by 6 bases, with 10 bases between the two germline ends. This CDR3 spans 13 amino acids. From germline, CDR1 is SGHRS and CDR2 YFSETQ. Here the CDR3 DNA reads TGCGCCAGCAGCCCTGTACGGGCCGGGGAGCTGTTTTTT. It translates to CASSPVRAGELFF.

The CDR3 sequence: CASGLHRETQYF. In DNA, the CDR3 is TGTGCTAGTGGTTTGCACAGGGAGACCCAGTACTTC. The rearrangement uses TRBV12-5 and TRBJ2-5; TRBD1 is a possible D gene (5 bases). The CDR3 is 12 amino acids. The germline V gene has CDR1 LGHNT and CDR2 FRNRAP. The V and J ends lost 2 bases and 5 bases respectively, with 6 bases between them.

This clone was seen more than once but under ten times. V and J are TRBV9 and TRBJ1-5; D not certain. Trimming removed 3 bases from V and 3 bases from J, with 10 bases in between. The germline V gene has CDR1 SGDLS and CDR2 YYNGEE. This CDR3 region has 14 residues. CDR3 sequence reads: CASSEEDFNQPQHF. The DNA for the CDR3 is TGTGCCAGCAGCGAGGAGGACTTCAATCAGCCCCAGCATTTT. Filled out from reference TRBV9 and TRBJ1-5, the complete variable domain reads DSGVTQTPKHLITATGQRVTLRCSPRSGDLSVYWYQQSLDQGLQFLIQYYNGEERAKGNILERFSAQQFPDLHSELNLSSLELGDSALYFCASSEEDFNQPQHFGDGTRLSIL.

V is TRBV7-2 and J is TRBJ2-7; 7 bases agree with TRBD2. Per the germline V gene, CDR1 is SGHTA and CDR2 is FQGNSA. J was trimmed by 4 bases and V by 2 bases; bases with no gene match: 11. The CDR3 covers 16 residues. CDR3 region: CASSLSLGGRGYEQYF. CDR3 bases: TGTGCCAGCAGCTTATCTCTTGGGGGGAGGGGTTACGAGCAGTACTTC.

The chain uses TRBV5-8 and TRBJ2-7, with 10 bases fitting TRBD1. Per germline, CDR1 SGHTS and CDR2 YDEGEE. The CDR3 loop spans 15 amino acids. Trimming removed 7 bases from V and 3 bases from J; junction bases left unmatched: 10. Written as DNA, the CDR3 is TGTGCCAGCGGCGATCCCGACAGGGGGCTCTACGAGCAGTACTTC. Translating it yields CASGDPDRGLYEQYF.

The CDR3 loop reads CASSVGGQGSYNEQFF. The CDR3 DNA reads as TGTGCCAGCAGCGTAGGGGGACAGGGCTCCTACAATGAGCAGTTCTTC. The chain combines TRBV9 with TRBJ2-1; 9 positions agree with TRBD1. The ends lost 0 bases at V and 0 bases at J; junction bases unmatched: 1. Germline CDR1 SGDLS, CDR2 YYNGEE. This CDR3 has 16 amino acids.